This is a list of T cell receptor beta chains from one sample in a study of PD-L1 blockade in urothelial cancer. Produced via immunoSEQ multiplex PCR; TCRdb's table is partial and in-frame only. The table records 43,000 or so clones, more than 70% of them present only once. The material was PBMCs, obtained around atezolizumab (anti-PD-L1) treatment. Source of these receptors: a man in his sixties with urothelial cancer. Both conserved end residues are part of each CDR3. D genes are given only for firm matches. Expanded clones are given a class, and other clones once, few, many or no size at all.

v_call,clone_size,j_call,d_call,cdr3_nt,cdr3_aa
TRBV11-2,.,TRBJ2-7,.,TGTGCCAGCAGCTACGGCCAGGAGGACGAGCAGTACTTC,CASSYGQEDEQYF
TRBV27,.,TRBJ1-5,.,TGTGCCAGCAGCTTCAGGGGTGGCTCTAATAGCAATCAGCCCCAGCATTTT,CASSFRGGSNSNQPQHF
TRBV30,.,TRBJ1-3,.,TGTGCCTGGAGTGTACCCCCAGGGATCAGAAACACCATATATTTT,CAWSVPPGIRNTIYF
TRBV4-2,.,TRBJ2-7,TRBD1,TGTGCCAGCAGCCAAGCGGGACAGGGGGCCAACGAGCAGTACTTC,CASSQAGQGANEQYF
TRBV19,.,TRBJ2-7,TRBD2,TGTGCCAGTAGTATTGGGGGACTAAGCTACGAGCAGTACTTC,CASSIGGLSYEQYF
TRBV28,.,TRBJ2-5,.,TGTGCCAGCAGTTTAAGACAGGTTGGAAAAGAGACCCAGTACTTC,CASSLRQVGKETQYF
TRBV7-6,.,TRBJ2-1,.,TGTGCCAGCAGCCTAACCCAGGGGGGTGAGCAGTTCTTC,CASSLTQGGEQFF
TRBV19,.,TRBJ2-1,TRBD2,TGTGCCAGTAGGAGAGAAAGCGGGACCGGCTACAATGAGCAGTTCTTC,CASRRESGTGYNEQFF
TRBV5-1,.,TRBJ2-2,TRBD2,TGCGCCAGCAGCTTAGGACTAGCGGACGGGGAGCTGTTTTTT,CASSLGLADGELFF
TRBV28,many,TRBJ2-5,TRBD2,TGTGCCAGCAGTTTAAGGGTCGGGGGGGCCAGGGAGACCCAGTACTTC,CASSLRVGGARETQYF
TRBV7-9,.,TRBJ2-7,.,TGTGCCAGCAGCTCCCCAGGGCCGGACGAGCAGTACTTC,CASSSPGPDEQYF
TRBV21-1,.,TRBJ2-2,.,TGTGCCAGCAGCAAAGACCGAGGGACAGGGGGAAGGACCGGGGAGCTGTTTTTT,CASSKDRGTGGRTGELFF
TRBV15,.,TRBJ2-7,TRBD2,TGTGCCACCAGCACCGGTCGGGGGGCTAGCGGGAATCACGAGCAGTACTTC,CATSTGRGASGNHEQYF
TRBV7-2,few,TRBJ2-4,.,TGTGCCAGCAGCTCCGCCCGGGACATTCAGTACTTC,CASSSARDIQYF
TRBV21-1,.,TRBJ2-7,.,TGTGCCAGCAGCGGCCGTTCGGGACTAAGCTCCTACGAGCAGTACTTC,CASSGRSGLSSYEQYF
TRBV5-1,.,TRBJ1-3,.,TGCGCCAGCAGCTTTCAAGGGGCTGGAAACACCATATATTTT,CASSFQGAGNTIYF
TRBV18,.,TRBJ1-1,.,TGTGCCAGCTCACCCCGCAGGGTTGACACTGAAGCTTTCTTT,CASSPRRVDTEAFF
TRBV28,.,TRBJ2-7,TRBD1,TGTGCCAGCAGTTCTGGGACAGGAGGCTACGAGCAGTACTTC,CASSSGTGGYEQYF
TRBV7-2,.,TRBJ2-7,.,TGTGCCAGCAGCTTAGAATGGGGCGGGACGTACGAGCAGTACTTC,CASSLEWGGTYEQYF
TRBV28,.,TRBJ1-5,.,TGTGCCACCTCCGCGGACTACTGGGGGAGTCAAGATCAGCCCCAGCATTTT,CATSADYWGSQDQPQHF
TRBV6-6,.,TRBJ1-1,.,TGTGCCAGCAGTCCCTCCGGGACAACAGGGAGCGGGGGAGCTTTCTTT,CASSPSGTTGSGGAFF
TRBV28,.,TRBJ1-5,.,TGTGCCAGCACTTTTCTCCAGGGAATAAGCAATCAGCCCCAGCATTTT,CASTFLQGISNQPQHF
TRBV15,.,TRBJ1-5,.,TGTGCCACCAGCAGAGAAGGAACAGGGACTAGCAATCAGCCCCAGCATTTT,CATSREGTGTSNQPQHF
TRBV9,.,TRBJ1-2,.,TGTGCCAGCAGCGTAGCAGGGTTCGGTGGCTACACCTTC,CASSVAGFGGYTF
TRBV28,.,TRBJ2-5,.,TGTGCCAGTTCCCCGTGGAGGGAGACCCAGTACTTC,CASSPWRETQYF
TRBV19,.,TRBJ2-1,TRBD2,TGTGCCAGTAGTGCCCAAAGCGGGATCTCCTACAATGAGCAGTTCTTC,CASSAQSGISYNEQFF
TRBV25-1,.,TRBJ2-1,TRBD2,TGTGCCAGCAACGGGGGGGGCGGTGAGCAGTTCTTC,CASNGGGGEQFF
TRBV7-9,.,TRBJ1-4,TRBD1,TGTGCCAGCACCCGGACAGGGGTCTCTGAAAAACTGTTTTTT,CASTRTGVSEKLFF
TRBV6-5,.,TRBJ2-1,.,TGTGCCAGCAGTTACTCATTCGGGAATGAGCAGTTCTTC,CASSYSFGNEQFF
TRBV10-2,few,TRBJ1-1,TRBD1,TGCGCCAGCAGTGAGGACAGGGGAACTGAAGCTTTCTTT,CASSEDRGTEAFF
TRBV6-1,few,TRBJ1-1,TRBD1,TGTGCCAGCAAGACAGGGAGTGGGGCTGAAGCTTTCTTT,CASKTGSGAEAFF
TRBV5-1,.,TRBJ2-7,TRBD1,TGCGCCAGCAGCTATGGGACAGGCCTCTACGAGCAGTACTTC,CASSYGTGLYEQYF
TRBV2,.,TRBJ2-5,.,TGTGCCAGCAGTGAAAGTTACAGGGTTCAAGAGACCCAGTACTTC,CASSESYRVQETQYF
TRBV6-6,.,TRBJ1-1,TRBD1,TGTGCCAGCAGCCCGGACAGGGGGAACACTGAAGCTTTCTTT,CASSPDRGNTEAFF
TRBV11-2,.,TRBJ1-2,TRBD1,TGTGCCAGCAGCTTAGCTTGGGGACAGCTTAACTATGGCTACACCTTC,CASSLAWGQLNYGYTF
TRBV30,.,TRBJ1-1,TRBD1,TGTGCCTGGATAGGGTTACCGACAGGGGGATTCTGGAACACTGAAGCTTTCTTT,CAWIGLPTGGFWNTEAFF
TRBV14,.,TRBJ1-3,.,TGTGCCAGCAGCCCTTTTAGCTCTGGAAACACCATATATTTT,CASSPFSSGNTIYF
TRBV7-9,.,TRBJ2-5,.,TGTGCCAGCAGCTCTTCCCGGGAGACCCAGTACTTC,CASSSSRETQYF
TRBV9,few,TRBJ1-2,TRBD1,TGTGCCAGCAGCGTAGAGACAGGGGGTGACTATGGCTACACCTTC,CASSVETGGDYGYTF
TRBV19,.,TRBJ2-7,.,TGTGCCAGTAGTACTGGGCAGAGCTACGAGCAGTACTTC,CASSTGQSYEQYF
TRBV7-9,once,TRBJ1-1,.,TGTGCCAGCAGCCCAAGTCAGGGAGGGGGAAACACTGAAGCTTTCTTT,CASSPSQGGGNTEAFF
TRBV7-2,.,TRBJ2-7,.,TGTGCCAGCAGCTCACCTACCTACGAGCAGTACTTC,CASSSPTYEQYF
TRBV29-1,.,TRBJ2-1,TRBD1,TGCAGCGCCCAGGACAGGGCCTCCTACAATGAGCAGTTCTTC,CSAQDRASYNEQFF
TRBV6-1,.,TRBJ2-7,TRBD1,TGTGCCAGCAGCCTACAGGGGGCGAGGCAGTACTTC,CASSLQGARQYF
TRBV2,.,TRBJ2-1,.,TGTGCCAGCAGCGAGACTAGAGGGGCTTACAATGAGCAGTTCTTC,CASSETRGAYNEQFF
TRBV5-5,.,TRBJ2-1,TRBD2,TGTGCCAGCAGCCCAACGGGACTAGTCAACAATGAGCAGTTCTTC,CASSPTGLVNNEQFF
TRBV19,.,TRBJ2-2,.,TGTGCCAGTAGAGAGGCCGCCGGGGCCGGGGAGCTGTTTTTT,CASREAAGAGELFF